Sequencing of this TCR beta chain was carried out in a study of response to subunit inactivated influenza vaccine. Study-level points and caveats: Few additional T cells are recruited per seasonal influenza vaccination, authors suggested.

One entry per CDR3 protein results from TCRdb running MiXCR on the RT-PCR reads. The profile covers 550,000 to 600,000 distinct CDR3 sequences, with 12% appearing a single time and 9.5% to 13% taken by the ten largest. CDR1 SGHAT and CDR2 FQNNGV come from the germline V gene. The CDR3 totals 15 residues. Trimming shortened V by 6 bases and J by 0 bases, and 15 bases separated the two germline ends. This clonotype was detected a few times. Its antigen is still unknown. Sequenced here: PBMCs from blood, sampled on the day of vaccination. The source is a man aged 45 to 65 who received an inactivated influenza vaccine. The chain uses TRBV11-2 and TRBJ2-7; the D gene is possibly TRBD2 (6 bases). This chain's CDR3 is CASSLSDGSSYEQYF. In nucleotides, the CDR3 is TGTGCCAGCAGTCTCTCGGACGGGAGCTCCTACGAGCAGTACTTC.